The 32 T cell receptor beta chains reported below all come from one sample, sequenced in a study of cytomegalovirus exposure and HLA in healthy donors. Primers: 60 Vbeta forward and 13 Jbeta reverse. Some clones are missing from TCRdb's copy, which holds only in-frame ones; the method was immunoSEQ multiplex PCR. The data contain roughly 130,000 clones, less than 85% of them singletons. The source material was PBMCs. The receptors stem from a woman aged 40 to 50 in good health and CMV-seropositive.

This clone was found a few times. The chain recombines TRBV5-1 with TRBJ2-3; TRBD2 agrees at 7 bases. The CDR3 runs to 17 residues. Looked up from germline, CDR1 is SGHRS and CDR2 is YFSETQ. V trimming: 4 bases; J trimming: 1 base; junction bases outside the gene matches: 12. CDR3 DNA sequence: TGCGCCAGCAGCCCGGCCTTGGGGGGGGATGGCACAGATACGCAGTATTTT. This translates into CASSPALGGDGTDTQYF. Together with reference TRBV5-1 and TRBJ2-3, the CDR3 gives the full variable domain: KAGVTQTPRYLIKTRGQQVTLSCSPISGHRSVSWYQQTPGQGLQFLFEYFSETQRNKGNFPGRFSGRQFSNSRSEMNVSTLELGDSALYLCASSPALGGDGTDTQYFGPGTRLTVL.

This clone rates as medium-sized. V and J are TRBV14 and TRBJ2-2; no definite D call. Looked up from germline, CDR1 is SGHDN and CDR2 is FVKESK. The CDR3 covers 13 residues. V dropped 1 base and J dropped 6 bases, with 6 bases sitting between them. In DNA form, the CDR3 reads TGTGCCAGCAGCCAAGTCGCGCCCGGGGAGCTGTTTTTT. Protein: CASSQVAPGELFF.

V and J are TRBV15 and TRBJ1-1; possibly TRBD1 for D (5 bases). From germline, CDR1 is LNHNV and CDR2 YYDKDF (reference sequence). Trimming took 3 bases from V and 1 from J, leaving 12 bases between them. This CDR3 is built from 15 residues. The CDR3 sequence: CATSRGSRGNTEAFF. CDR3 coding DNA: TGTGCCACCAGCAGGGGTTCTAGGGGGAACACTGAAGCTTTCTTT.

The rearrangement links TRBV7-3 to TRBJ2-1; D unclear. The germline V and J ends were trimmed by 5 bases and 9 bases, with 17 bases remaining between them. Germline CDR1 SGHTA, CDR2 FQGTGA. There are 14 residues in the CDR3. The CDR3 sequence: CASSALSGSGEQFF. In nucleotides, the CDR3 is TGTGCCAGCAGCGCCCTATCTGGGTCAGGTGAGCAGTTCTTC.

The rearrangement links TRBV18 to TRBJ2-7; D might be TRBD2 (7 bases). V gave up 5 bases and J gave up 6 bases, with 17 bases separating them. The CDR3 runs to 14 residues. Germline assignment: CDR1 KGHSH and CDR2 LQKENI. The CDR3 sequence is CASSTGGSSPEQYF. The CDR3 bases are TGTGCCAGCTCAACGGGGGGCTCGTCCCCCGAGCAGTACTTC.

CDR3 DNA: TGCAGCGTTCTTCCTCTACGGGACAGCTCCTACGAGCAGTACTTC. Amino acid sequence: CSVLPLRDSSYEQYF. J is TRBJ2-7 and V is TRBV29-1; 7 nucleotides match TRBD1. Looked up from germline, CDR1 is SQVTM and CDR2 is ANQGSEA. This CDR3 region has 15 residues. The J segment lost 0 bases and the V segment lost 5 bases, leaving 10 bases of the junction unmatched.

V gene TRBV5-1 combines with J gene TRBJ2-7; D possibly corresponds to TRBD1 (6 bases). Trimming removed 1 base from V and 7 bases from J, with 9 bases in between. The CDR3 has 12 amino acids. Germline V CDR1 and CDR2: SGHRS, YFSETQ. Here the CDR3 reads CASSLKDREQYF. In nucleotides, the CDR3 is TGCGCCAGCAGCTTGAAGGACAGAGAGCAGTACTTC. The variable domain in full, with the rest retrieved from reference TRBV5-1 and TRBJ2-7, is KAGVTQTPRYLIKTRGQQVTLSCSPISGHRSVSWYQQTPGQGLQFLFEYFSETQRNKGNFPGRFSGRQFSNSRSEMNVSTLELGDSALYLCASSLKDREQYFGPGTRLTVT.

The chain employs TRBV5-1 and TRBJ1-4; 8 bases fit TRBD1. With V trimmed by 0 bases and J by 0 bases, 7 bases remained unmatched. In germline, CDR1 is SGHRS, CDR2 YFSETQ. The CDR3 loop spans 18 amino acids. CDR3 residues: CASSLDGRGHTTNEKLFF. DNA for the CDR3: TGCGCCAGCAGCTTGGATGGCAGGGGGCACACAACTAATGAAAAACTGTTTTTT.

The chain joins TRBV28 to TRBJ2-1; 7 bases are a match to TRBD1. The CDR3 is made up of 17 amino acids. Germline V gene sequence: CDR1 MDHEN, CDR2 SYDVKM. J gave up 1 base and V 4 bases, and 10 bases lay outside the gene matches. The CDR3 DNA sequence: TGTGCCAGCAGTTCAGCCGGGACAGATGATTCCTACAATGAGCAGTTCTTC. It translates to CASSSAGTDDSYNEQFF.

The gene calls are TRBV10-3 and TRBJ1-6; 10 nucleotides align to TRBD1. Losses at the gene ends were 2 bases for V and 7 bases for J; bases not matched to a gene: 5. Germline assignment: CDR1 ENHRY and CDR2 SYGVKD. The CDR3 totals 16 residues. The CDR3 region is CAISEMQGQGNSPLHF. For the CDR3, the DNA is TGTGCCATCAGTGAGATGCAGGGACAGGGGAATTCACCCCTCCACTTT.

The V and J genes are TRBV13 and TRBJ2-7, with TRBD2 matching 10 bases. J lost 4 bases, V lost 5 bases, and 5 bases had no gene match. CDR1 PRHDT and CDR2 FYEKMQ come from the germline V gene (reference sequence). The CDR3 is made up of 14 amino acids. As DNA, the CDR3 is TGTGCCAGCAGCCTTGGACTAGCGGCTTACGAGCAGTACTTC. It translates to CASSLGLAAYEQYF.

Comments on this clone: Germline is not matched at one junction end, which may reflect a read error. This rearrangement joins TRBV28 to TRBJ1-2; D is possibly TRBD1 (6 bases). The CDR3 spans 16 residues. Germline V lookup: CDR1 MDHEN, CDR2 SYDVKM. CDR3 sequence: CASSPRATTGSYSYTF. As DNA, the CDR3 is TGTGCCAGCAGTCCCCGGGCTACTACAGGGAGCTATAGCTACACCTTC.

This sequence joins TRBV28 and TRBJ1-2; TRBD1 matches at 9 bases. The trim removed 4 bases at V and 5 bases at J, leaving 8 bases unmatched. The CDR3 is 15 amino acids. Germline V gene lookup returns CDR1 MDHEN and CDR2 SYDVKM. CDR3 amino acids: CASSSRTGAGYGYTF. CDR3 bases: TGTGCCAGCAGTTCGCGGACAGGGGCGGGATATGGCTACACCTTC.

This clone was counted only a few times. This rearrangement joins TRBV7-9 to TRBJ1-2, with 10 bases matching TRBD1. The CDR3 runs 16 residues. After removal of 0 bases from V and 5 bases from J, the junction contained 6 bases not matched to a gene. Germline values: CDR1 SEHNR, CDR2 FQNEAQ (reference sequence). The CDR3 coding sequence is TGTGCCAGCAGCTTAGCCGGGACAGGGGCCAATTATGGCTACACCTTC. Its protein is CASSLAGTGANYGYTF.

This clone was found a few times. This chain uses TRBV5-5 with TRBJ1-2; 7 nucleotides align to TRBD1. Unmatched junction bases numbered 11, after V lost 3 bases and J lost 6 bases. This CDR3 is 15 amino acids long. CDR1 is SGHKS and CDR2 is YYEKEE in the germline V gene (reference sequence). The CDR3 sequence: CASSSEDQGVDGYTF. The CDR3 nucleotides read TGTGCCAGCAGCTCTGAAGATCAGGGGGTGGATGGCTACACCTTC. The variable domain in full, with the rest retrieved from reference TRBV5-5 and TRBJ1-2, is DAGVTQSPTHLIKTRGQQVTLRCSPISGHKSVSWYQQVLGQGPQFIFQYYEKEERGRGNFPDRFSARQFPNYSSELNVNALLLGDSALYLCASSSEDQGVDGYTFGSGTRLTVV.

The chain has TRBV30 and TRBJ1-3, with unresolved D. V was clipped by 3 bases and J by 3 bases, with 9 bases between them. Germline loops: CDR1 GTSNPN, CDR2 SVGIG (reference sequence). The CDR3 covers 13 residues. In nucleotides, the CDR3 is TGTGCCTGGAGCGAGGTTTTTGGAAACACCATATATTTT. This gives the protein CAWSEVFGNTIYF.

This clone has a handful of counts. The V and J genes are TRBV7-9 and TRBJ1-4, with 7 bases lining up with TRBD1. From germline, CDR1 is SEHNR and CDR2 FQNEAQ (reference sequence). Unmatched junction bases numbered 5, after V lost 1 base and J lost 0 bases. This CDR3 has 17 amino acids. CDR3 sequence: CASSLEFQGATNEKLFF. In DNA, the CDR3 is TGTGCCAGCAGCTTAGAGTTCCAGGGGGCAACTAATGAAAAACTGTTTTTT. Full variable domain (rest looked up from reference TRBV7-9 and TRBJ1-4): DTGVSQNPRHKITKRGQNVTFRCDPISEHNRLYWYRQTLGQGPEFLTYFQNEAQLEKSRLLSDRFSAERPKGSFSTLEIQRTEQGDSAMYLCASSLEFQGATNEKLFFGSGTQLSVL.

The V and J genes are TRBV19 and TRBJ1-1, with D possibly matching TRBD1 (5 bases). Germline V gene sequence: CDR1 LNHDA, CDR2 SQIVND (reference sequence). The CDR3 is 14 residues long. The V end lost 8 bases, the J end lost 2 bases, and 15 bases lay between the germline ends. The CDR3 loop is CASGAGGINTEAFF. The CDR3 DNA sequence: TGTGCCAGTGGGGCTGGCGGTATTAACACTGAAGCTTTCTTT.

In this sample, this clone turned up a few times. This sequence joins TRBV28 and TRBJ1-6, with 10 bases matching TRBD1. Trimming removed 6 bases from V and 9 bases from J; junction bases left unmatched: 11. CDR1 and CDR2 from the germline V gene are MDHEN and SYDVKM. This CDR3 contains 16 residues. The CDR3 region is CASSSPGQGSISPLHF. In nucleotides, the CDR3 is TGTGCCAGCAGCTCGCCGGGACAGGGGTCGATTTCACCCCTCCACTTT. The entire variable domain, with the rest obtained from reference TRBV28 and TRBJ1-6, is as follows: DVKVTQSSRYLVKRTGEKVFLECVQDMDHENMFWYRQDPGLGLRLIYFSYDVKMKEKGDIPEGYSVSREKKERFSLILESASTNQTSMYLCASSSPGQGSISPLHFGNGTRLTVT.

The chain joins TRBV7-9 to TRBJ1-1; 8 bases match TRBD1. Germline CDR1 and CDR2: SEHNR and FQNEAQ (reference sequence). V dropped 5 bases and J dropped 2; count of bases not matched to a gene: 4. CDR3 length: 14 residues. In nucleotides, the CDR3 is TGTGCCAGCAGCGTTACAGGGGGAAACACTGAAGCTTTCTTT. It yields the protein CASSVTGGNTEAFF.

This chain's CDR3 is CASSLDVSRRAGANVLTF. The CDR3 DNA is TGTGCCAGCAGCTTGGATGTCTCCAGGCGGGCTGGGGCCAACGTCCTGACTTTC. The chain has TRBV5-6 and TRBJ2-6, with D tentatively TRBD2 (5 bases). V lost 0 bases to trimming and J lost 2 bases, with 15 bases between them. This CDR3 is 18 amino acids long. Germline-derived CDR1 and CDR2 are SGHDT and YYEEEE.

In nucleotides, the CDR3 is TGTGCCAGCAGCTTAGTGGGGACTAGCGGGGGCCAAGAGACCCAGTACTTC. This gives the protein CASSLVGTSGGQETQYF. The rearrangement uses TRBV7-6 and TRBJ2-5; 14 positions agree with TRBD2. The CDR3 is 17 amino acids. J lost 1 base, V lost 1 base, and 2 bases had no gene match. From germline, CDR1 is SGHVS and CDR2 FNYEAQ.

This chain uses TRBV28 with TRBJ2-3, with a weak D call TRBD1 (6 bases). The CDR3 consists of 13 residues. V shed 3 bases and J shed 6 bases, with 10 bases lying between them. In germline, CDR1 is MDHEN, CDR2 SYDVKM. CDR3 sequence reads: CASSLQGIDTQYF. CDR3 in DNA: TGTGCCAGCAGTTTGCAGGGGATCGATACGCAGTATTTT. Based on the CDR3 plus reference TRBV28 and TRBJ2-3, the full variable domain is DVKVTQSSRYLVKRTGEKVFLECVQDMDHENMFWYRQDPGLGLRLIYFSYDVKMKEKGDIPEGYSVSREKKERFSLILESASTNQTSMYLCASSLQGIDTQYFGPGTRLTVL.

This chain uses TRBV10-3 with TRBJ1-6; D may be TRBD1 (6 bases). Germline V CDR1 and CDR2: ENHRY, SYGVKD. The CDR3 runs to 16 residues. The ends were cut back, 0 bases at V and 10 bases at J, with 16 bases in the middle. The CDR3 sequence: CAISESRGAIWSPLHF. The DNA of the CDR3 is TGTGCCATCAGTGAGTCCCGGGGGGCTATATGGTCACCCCTCCACTTT.

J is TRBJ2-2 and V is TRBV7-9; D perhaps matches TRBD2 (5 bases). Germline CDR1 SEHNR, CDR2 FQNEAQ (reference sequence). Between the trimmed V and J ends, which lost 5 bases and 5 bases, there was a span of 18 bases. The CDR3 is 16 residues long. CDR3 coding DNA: TGTGCCAGCAGCCGGAGGAGGTCATGGGGTACCGGGGAGCTGTTTTTT. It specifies CASSRRRSWGTGELFF.

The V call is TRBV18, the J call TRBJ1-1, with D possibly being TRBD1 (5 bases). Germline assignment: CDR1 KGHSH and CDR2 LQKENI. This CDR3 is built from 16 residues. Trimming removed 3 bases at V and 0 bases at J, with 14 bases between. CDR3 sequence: CASSPYRSPMNTEAFF. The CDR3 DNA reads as TGTGCCAGCTCACCCTACAGGAGTCCCATGAACACTGAAGCTTTCTTT.

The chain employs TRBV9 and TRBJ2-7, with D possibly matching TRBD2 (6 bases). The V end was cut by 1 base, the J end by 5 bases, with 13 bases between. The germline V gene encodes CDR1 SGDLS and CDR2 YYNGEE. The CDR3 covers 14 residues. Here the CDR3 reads CASSVQGRGNEQYF. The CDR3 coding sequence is TGTGCCAGCAGCGTACAGGGACGGGGGAACGAGCAGTACTTC.

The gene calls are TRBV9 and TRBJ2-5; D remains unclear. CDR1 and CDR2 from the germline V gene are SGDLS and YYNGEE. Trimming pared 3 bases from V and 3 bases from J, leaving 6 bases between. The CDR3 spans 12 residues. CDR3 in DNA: TGTGCCAGCAGCGGCTACGAAGAGACCCAGTACTTC. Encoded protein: CASSGYEETQYF. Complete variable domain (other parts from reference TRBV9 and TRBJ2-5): DSGVTQTPKHLITATGQRVTLRCSPRSGDLSVYWYQQSLDQGLQFLIQYYNGEERAKGNILERFSAQQFPDLHSELNLSSLELGDSALYFCASSGYEETQYFGPGTRLLVL.

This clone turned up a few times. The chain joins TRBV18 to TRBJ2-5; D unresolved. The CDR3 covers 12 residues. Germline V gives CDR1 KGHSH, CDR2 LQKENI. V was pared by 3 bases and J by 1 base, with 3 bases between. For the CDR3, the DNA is TGTGCCAGCTCACCGGCCCAAGAGACCCAGTACTTC. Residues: CASSPAQETQYF. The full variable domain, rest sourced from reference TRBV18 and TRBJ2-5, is NAGVMQNPRHLVRRRGQEARLRCSPMKGHSHVYWYRQLPEEGLKFMVYLQKENIIDESGMPKERFSAEFPKEGPSILRIQQVVRGDSAAYFCASSPAQETQYFGPGTRLLVL.

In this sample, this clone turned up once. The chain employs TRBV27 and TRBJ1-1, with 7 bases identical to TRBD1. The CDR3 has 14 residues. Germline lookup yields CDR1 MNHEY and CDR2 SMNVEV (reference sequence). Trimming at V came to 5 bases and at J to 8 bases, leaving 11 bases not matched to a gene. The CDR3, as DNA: TGTGCCAGCAGTACCCTCCTAGGGGGCTCGGAAGCTTTCTTT. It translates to CASSTLLGGSEAFF.

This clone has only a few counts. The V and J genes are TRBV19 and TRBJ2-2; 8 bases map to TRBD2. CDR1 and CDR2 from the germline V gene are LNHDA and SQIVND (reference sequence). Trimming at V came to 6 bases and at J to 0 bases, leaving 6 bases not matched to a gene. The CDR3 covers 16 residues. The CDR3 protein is CASSGGGRANTGELFF. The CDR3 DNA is TGTGCCAGTAGCGGGGGGGGCAGAGCGAACACCGGGGAGCTGTTTTTT.

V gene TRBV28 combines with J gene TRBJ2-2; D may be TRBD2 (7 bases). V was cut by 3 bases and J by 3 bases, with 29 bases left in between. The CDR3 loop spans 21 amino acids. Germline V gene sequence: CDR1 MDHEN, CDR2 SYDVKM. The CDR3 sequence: CASSLAGGPRGSGSYTGELFF. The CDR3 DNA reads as TGTGCCAGCAGTTTGGCCGGGGGCCCGAGGGGTAGCGGGTCGTACACCGGGGAGCTGTTTTTT.